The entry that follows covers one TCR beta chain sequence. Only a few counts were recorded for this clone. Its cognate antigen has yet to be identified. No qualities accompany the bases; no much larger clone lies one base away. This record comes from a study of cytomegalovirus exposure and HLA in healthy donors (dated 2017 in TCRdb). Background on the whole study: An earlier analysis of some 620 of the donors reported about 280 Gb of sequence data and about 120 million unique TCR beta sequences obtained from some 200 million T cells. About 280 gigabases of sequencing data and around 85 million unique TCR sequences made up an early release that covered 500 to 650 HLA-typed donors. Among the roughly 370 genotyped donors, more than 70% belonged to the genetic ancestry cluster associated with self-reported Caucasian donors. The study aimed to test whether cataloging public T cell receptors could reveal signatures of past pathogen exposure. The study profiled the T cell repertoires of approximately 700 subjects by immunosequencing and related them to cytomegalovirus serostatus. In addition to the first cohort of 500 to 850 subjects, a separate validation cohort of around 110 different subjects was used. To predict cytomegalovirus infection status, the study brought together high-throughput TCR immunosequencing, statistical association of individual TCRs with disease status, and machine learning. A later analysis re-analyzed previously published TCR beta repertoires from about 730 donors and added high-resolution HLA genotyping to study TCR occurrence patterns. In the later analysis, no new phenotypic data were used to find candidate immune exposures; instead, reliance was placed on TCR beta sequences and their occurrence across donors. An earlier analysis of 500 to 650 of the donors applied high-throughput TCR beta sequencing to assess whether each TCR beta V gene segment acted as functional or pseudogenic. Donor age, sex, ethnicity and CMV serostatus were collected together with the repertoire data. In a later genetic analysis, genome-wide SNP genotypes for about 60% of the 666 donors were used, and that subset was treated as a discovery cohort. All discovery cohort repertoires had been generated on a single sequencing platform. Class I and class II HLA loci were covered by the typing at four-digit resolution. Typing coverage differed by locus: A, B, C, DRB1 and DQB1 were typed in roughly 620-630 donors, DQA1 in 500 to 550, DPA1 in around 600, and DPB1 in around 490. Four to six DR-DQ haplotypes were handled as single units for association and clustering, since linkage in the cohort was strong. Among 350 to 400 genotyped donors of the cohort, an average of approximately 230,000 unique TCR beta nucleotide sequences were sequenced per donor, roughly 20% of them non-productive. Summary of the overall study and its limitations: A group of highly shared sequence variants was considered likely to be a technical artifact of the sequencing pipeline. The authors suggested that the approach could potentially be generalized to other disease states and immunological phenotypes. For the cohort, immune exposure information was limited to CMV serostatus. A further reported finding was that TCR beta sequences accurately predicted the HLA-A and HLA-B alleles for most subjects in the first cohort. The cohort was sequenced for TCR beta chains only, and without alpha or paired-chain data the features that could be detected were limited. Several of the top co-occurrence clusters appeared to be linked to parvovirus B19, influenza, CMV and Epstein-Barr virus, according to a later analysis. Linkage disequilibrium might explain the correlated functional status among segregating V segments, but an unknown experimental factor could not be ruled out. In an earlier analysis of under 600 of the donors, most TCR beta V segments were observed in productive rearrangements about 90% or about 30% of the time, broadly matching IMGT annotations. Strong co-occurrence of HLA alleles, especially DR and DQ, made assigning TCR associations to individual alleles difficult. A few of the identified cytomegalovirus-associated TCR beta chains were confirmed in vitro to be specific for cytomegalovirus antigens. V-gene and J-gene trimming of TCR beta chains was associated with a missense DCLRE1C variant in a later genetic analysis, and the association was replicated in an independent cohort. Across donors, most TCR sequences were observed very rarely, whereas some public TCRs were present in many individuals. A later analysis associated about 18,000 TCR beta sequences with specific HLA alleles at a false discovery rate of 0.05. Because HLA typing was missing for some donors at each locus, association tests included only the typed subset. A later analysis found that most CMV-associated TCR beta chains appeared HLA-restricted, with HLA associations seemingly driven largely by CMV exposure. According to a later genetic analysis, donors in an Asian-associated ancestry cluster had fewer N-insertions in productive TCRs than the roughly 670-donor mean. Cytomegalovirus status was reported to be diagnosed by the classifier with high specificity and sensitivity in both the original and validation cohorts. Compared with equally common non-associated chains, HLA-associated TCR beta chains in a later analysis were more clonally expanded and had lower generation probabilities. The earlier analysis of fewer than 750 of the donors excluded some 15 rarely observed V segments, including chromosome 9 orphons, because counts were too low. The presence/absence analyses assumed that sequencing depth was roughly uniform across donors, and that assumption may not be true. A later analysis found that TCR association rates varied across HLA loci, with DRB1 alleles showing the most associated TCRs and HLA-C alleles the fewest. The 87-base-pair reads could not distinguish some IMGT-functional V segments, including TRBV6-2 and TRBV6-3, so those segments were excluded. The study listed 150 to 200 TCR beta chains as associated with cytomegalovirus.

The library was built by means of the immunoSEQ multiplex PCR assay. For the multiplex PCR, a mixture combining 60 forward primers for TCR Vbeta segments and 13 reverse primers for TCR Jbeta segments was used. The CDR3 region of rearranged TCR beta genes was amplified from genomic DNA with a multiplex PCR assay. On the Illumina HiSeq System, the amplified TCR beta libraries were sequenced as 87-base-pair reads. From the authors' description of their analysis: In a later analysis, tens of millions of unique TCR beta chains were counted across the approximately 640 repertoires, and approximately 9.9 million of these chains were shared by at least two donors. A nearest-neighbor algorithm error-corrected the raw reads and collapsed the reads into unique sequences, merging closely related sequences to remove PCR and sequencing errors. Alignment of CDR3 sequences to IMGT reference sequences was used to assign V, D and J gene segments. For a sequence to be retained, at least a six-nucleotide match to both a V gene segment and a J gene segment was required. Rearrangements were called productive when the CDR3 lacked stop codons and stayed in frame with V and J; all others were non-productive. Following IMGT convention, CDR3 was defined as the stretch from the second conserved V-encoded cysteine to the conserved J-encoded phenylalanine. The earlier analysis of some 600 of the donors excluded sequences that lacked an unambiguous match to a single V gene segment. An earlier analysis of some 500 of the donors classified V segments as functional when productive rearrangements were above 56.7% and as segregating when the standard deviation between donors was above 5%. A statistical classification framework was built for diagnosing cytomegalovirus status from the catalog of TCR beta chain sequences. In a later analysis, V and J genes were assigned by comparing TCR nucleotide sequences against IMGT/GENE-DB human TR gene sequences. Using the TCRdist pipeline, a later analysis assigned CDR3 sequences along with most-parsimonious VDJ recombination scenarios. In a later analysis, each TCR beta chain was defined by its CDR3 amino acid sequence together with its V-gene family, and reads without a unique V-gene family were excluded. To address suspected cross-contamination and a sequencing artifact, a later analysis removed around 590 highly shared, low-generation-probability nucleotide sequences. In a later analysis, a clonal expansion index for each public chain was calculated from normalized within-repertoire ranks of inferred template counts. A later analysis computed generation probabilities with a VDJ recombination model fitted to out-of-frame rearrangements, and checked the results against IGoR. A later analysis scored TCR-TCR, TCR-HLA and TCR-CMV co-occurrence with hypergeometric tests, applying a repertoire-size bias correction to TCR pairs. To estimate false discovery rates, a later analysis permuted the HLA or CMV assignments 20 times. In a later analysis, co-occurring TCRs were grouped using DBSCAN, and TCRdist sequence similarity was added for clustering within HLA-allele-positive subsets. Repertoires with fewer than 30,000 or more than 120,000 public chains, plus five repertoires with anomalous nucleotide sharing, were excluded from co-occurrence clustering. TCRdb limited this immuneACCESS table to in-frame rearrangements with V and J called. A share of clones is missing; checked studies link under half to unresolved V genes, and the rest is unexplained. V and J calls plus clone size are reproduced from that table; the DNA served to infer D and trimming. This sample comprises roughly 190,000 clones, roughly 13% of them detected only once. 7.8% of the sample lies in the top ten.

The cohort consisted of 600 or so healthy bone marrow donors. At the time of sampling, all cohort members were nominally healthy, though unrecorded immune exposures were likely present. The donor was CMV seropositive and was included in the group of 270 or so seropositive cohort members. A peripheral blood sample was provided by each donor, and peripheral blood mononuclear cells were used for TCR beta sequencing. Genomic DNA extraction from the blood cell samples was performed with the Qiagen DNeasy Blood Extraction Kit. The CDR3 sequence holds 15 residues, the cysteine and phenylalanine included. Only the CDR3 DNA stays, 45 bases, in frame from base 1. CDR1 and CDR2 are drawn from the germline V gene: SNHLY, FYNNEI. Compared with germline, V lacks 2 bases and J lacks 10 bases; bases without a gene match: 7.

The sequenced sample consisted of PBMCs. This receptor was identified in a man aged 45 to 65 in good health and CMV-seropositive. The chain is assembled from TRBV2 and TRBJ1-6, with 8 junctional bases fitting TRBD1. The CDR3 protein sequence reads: CASSESQGAGSPLHF. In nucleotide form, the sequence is TGTGCCAGCAGTGAAAGCCAGGGGGCAGGATCACCCCTCCACTTT.